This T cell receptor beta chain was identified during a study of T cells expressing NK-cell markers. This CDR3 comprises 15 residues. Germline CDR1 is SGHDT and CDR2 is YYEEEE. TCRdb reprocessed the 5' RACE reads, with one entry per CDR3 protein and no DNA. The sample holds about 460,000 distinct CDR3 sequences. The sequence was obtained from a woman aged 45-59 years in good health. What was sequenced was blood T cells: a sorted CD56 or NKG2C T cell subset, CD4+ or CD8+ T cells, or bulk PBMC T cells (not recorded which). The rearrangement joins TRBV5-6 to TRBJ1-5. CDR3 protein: CASSLGERSNQPQHF. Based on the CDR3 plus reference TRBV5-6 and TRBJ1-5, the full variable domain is DAGVTQSPTHLIKTRGQQVTLRCSPKSGHDTVSWYQQALGQGPQFIFQYYEEEERQRGNFPDRFSGHQFPNYSSELNVNALLLGDSALYLCASSLGERSNQPQHFGDGTRLSIL.